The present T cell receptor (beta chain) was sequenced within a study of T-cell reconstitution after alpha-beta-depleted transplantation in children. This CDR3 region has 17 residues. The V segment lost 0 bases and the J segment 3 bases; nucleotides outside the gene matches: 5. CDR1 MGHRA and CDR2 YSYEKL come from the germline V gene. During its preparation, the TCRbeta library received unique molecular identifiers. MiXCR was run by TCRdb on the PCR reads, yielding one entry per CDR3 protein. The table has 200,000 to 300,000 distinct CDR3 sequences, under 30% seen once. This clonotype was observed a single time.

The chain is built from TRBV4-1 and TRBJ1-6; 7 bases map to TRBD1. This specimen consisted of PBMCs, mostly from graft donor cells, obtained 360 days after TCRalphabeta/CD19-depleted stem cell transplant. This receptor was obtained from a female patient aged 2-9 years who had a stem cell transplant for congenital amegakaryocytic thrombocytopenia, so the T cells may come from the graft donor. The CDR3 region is CASSQDQNRGYNSPLHF. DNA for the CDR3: TGCGCCAGCAGCCAAGACCAAAACAGGGGCTATAATTCACCCCTCCACTTT.